What follows are 6 T cell receptor beta chains derived from one specimen sequenced in a study of lymphopenia after photon versus proton radiotherapy. Profiled with immunoSEQ multiplex PCR; TCRdb holds only in-frame clones, not every one. Here the sample spans roughly 38,000 clones, 92% being singletons. This material consisted of peripheral blood, taken from a patient treated with photon-based radiotherapy. The source is a man in his 60s with cholangiocarcinoma.

The chain uses TRBV28 and TRBJ2-7; TRBD2 might be the D (6 bases). Germline CDR1 and CDR2: MDHEN and SYDVKM. The CDR3 sequence is 17 residues long. V lost 1 base, J lost 3 bases, and 19 bases lay in between. The CDR3 reads CASSLSGTRGRVYEQYF. The CDR3 coding sequence is TGTGCCAGCAGTTTATCCGGGACTCGAGGCCGTGTCTACGAGCAGTACTTC.

This chain connects TRBV5-4 to TRBJ2-2; D possibly uses TRBD1 or TRBD2 (5 bases each). V was pared by 0 bases and J by 5 bases, with 14 bases between. Germline V lookup: CDR1 SGHNT, CDR2 YYREEE (reference sequence). This CDR3 spans 16 amino acids. CDR3 in DNA: TGTGCCAGCAGCTTGGCAACCCAGGGCGGGACCGGGGAGCTGTTTTTT. Its protein is CASSLATQGGTGELFF. The entire variable domain, with the rest obtained from reference TRBV5-4 and TRBJ2-2, is as follows: ETGVTQSPTHLIKTRGQQVTLRCSSQSGHNTVSWYQQALGQGPQFIFQYYREEENGRGNFPPRFSGLQFPNYSSELNVNALELDDSALYLCASSLATQGGTGELFFGEGSRLTVL.

CDR3 nucleotide sequence: TGTGCCAGCAGCGCTGACCCCTACGAGCAGTACTTC. Translated, it gives CASSADPYEQYF. This chain joins TRBV9 and TRBJ2-5; no clear D gene. The DNA end is more similar to TRBJ2-7, so the J call may be wrong. Germline-derived CDR1 and CDR2 are SGDLS and YYNGEE. The CDR3 runs to 12 residues.

The chain carries TRBV6-5 and TRBJ1-2; D is undetermined. V was pared by 2 bases and J by 3 bases, with 10 bases between. CDR3 size: 14 residues. Germline V gives CDR1 MNHEY, CDR2 SVGAGI. The CDR3 coding sequence is TGTGCCAGCAGTTACAAGGGTTCGGACTATGGCTACACCTTC. Protein: CASSYKGSDYGYTF.

The gene calls are TRBV5-4 and TRBJ2-1, with 8 bases matching TRBD1. The V segment lost 2 bases and the J segment 5 bases; nucleotides outside the gene matches: 3. CDR1 is SGHNT, CDR2 YYREEE, per germline (reference sequence). CDR3 size: 14 residues. CDR3 protein: CASSLDRGDNEQFF. The CDR3 DNA reads TGTGCCAGCAGCTTAGACAGGGGCGACAATGAGCAGTTCTTC.

CDR3 in DNA: TGTGCCAGCAGCGCGGGACTAGCGGGAGACAGCCACGAGCAGTACTTC. Residues: CASSAGLAGDSHEQYF. The chain has TRBV5-4 and TRBJ2-7; 14 bases fit TRBD2. Per germline, CDR1 SGHNT and CDR2 YYREEE (reference sequence). This CDR3 contains 16 residues. With 4 bases clipped from V and 5 bases from J, the junction kept 8 bases outside the gene matches.